These 28 T cell receptor beta chains originate from one sample sequenced in a study of CD8 T cells in Susac syndrome. A quantity of roughly 0.5 to 1 ug RNA underwent reverse transcription using random hexamers. Each CDR3 protein is one row after TCRdb ran MiXCR on the immunoSEQ multiplex PCR reads. The sample has under 200,000 distinct CDR3 sequences, approximately 94% seen once. Sequenced material: CD4+ T cells from PBMCs. The receptor set was obtained from a human donor with Susac syndrome.

The chain combines TRBV5-1 with TRBJ2-5; D not resolved. The CDR3 extends over 14 amino acids. Trimming pared 1 base from V and 3 bases from J, leaving 10 bases between. Germline CDR1 SGHRS, CDR2 YFSETQ. The CDR3 DNA reads TGCGCCAGCAGCTTGAGTACTTCCAAAGAGACCCAGTACTTC. Translating gives CASSLSTSKETQYF.

This chain connects TRBV20-1 to TRBJ2-7; TRBD1 might be the D (6 bases). The V gene lost 6 bases and the J gene lost 3 bases, with 18 bases spanning the gap. CDR1 is DFQATT, CDR2 SNEGSKA, per germline (reference sequence). The length of the CDR3 is 14 residues. The CDR3 is CSAHGGGRSYEQYF. The CDR3 coding sequence is TGCAGTGCACATGGGGGCGGACGGAGCTACGAGCAGTACTTC.

This clonotype has just one count. This chain connects TRBV25-1 to TRBJ1-1, with D possibly being TRBD1 (6 bases). Germline V gene sequence: CDR1 MGHDK, CDR2 SYGVNS. The CDR3 is made up of 15 amino acids. V was cut by 7 bases and J by 1 base, with 16 bases left in between. CDR3 loop: CASKRPGHTNTEAFF. CDR3 DNA sequence: TGTGCCAGCAAAAGACCGGGACACACGAACACTGAAGCTTTCTTT. Full variable domain (outside the CDR3, taken from reference TRBV25-1 and TRBJ1-1): EADIYQTPRYLVIGTGKKITLECSQTMGHDKMYWYQQDPGMELHLIHYSYGVNSTEKGDLSSESTVSRIRTEHFPLTLESARPSHTSQYLCASKRPGHTNTEAFFGQGTRLTVV.

The chain carries TRBV29-1 and TRBJ1-3; no firm D call. Trimming removed 4 bases from V and 5 bases from J, with 12 bases in between. CDR3 length: 13 amino acids. Per the germline V gene, CDR1 is SQVTM and CDR2 is ANQGSEA. The CDR3 DNA reads as TGCAGCGTTGTTGAGCAGGCAAGAAACACCATATATTTT. It yields the protein CSVVEQARNTIYF. Based on the CDR3 plus reference TRBV29-1 and TRBJ1-3, the full variable domain is SAVISQKPSRDICQRGTSLTIQCQVDSQVTMMFWYRQQPGQSLTLIATANQGSEATYESGFVIDKFPISRPNLTFSTLTVSNMSPEDSSIYLCSVVEQARNTIYFGEGSWLTVV.

The rearrangement joins TRBV2 to TRBJ1-5; the D is unclear. The germline V and J ends were trimmed by 5 bases and 0 bases, with 5 bases remaining between them. The germline V gene encodes CDR1 SNHLY and CDR2 FYNNEI. This CDR3 comprises 13 residues. The CDR3 DNA follows: TGTGCCAGCAGTCAAAATAGCAATCAGCCCCAGCATTTT. Amino acid sequence: CASSQNSNQPQHF. Full variable domain (remainder filled in from reference TRBV2 and TRBJ1-5): EPEVTQTPSHQVTQMGQEVILRCVPISNHLYFYWYRQILGQKVEFLVSFYNNEISEKSEIFDDQFSVERPDGSNFTLKIRSTKLEDSAMYFCASSQNSNQPQHFGDGTRLSIL.

J is TRBJ2-3 and V is TRBV7-9; 12 bases map to TRBD2. The V segment lost 5 bases and the J segment 2 bases; nucleotides outside the gene matches: 14. The CDR3 is 19 amino acids. From germline, CDR1 is SEHNR and CDR2 FQNEAQ (reference sequence). The CDR3, as DNA: TGTGCCAGCAGCCCCTGGACTAGCGGGGTCGCCGGAGCCACAGATACGCAGTATTTT. This sequence encodes CASSPWTSGVAGATDTQYF.

V gene TRBV29-1 combines with J gene TRBJ1-2, with D possibly being TRBD1 (5 bases). This CDR3 has 14 residues. The germline CDR1 and CDR2 sequences are SQVTM and ANQGSEA. Trimming took 4 bases from V and 5 from J, leaving 17 bases between them. The CDR3 loop reads CSVGGMGGFYGYTF. CDR3 DNA sequence: TGCAGCGTTGGAGGGATGGGGGGTTTTTATGGCTACACCTTC.

The genes are TRBV7-2 and TRBJ1-6; TRBD1 aligns across 9 bases. The CDR3 runs 15 residues. V dropped 5 bases and J dropped 13; count of bases not matched to a gene: 12. Germline V gene data show CDR1 as SGHTA and CDR2 as FQGNSA. The CDR3 coding sequence is TGTGCCAGCAGCCTACAATCCGGGACAGGGTCCCCCCTCCACTTT. It is translated as CASSLQSGTGSPLHF.

The chain joins TRBV14 to TRBJ2-2, with TRBD2 matching 7 bases. V was clipped by 3 bases and J by 4 bases; unmatched bases: 8. Germline-derived CDR1 and CDR2 are SGHDN and FVKESK. The CDR3 length is 16 residues. The CDR3 loop is CASSHRLKRGTGELFF. The CDR3 DNA reads TGTGCCAGCAGCCACCGGTTGAAGCGGGGCACCGGGGAGCTGTTTTTT.

The chain has TRBV4-3 and TRBJ1-5; no clear D gene. This CDR3 is 15 amino acids long. V was pared by 0 bases and J by 7 bases, with 13 bases between. Germline values: CDR1 LGHNA, CDR2 YSLEER. The CDR3 region has the DNA TGCGCCAGCAGCCAAGATCTGCAAGACGGGCAGCCCCAGCATTTT. Protein: CASSQDLQDGQPQHF.

The chain carries TRBV6-6 and TRBJ2-2; D is possibly TRBD2 (6 bases). V was shortened by 8 bases and J by 8 bases, with 15 bases between the two germline ends. Germline V gene sequence: CDR1 MNHNY, CDR2 SVGAGI (reference sequence). The CDR3 loop spans 13 amino acids. This CDR3 reads CASGPFAGGELFF. The CDR3 region has the DNA TGTGCCAGCGGCCCCTTCGCGGGGGGGGAGCTGTTTTTT.

The genes are TRBV11-2 and TRBJ1-6; D unresolved. In germline, CDR1 is SGHAT, CDR2 FQNNGV. The CDR3 loop spans 13 amino acids. Trimming shortened V by 3 bases and J by 6 bases, and 6 bases separated the two germline ends. In DNA form, the CDR3 reads TGTGCCAGCAGCTTCTTATCTAATTCACCCCTCCACTTT. Encoded protein: CASSFLSNSPLHF.

CDR3 bases: TGTGCCAGCAGTTTGCGGGGGCTAGGGATGAGCAATCAGCCCCAGCATTTT. Its protein is CASSLRGLGMSNQPQHF. The chain links TRBV12-3 or TRBV12-4 to TRBJ1-5, with TRBD1 as a possible D gene (6 bases). This CDR3 is built from 17 residues. Trimming cost V 3 bases and J 1 base, with 16 bases left between them.

J is TRBJ2-5 and V is TRBV2; D unresolved. This CDR3 is built from 15 residues. Germline lookup yields CDR1 SNHLY and CDR2 FYNNEI. Trimming pared 2 bases from V and 1 base from J, leaving 11 bases between. The CDR3 DNA reads as TGTGCCAGCAGTGAAACTCGCCAGATCCAAGAGACCCAGTACTTC. Translated: CASSETRQIQETQYF.

This sequence joins TRBV5-4 and TRBJ1-1, with 8 nucleotides matching TRBD1. The CDR3 has 13 amino acids. Germline V lookup: CDR1 SGHNT, CDR2 YYREEE (reference sequence). The ends lost 4 bases at V and 11 bases at J; junction bases unmatched: 10. DNA of the CDR3: TGTGCCAGCAGCCAACAATTGGACAGGGCGGCTTTCTTT. Amino acid sequence: CASSQQLDRAAFF.

The chain joins TRBV25-1 to TRBJ2-7; 7 positions agree with TRBD1. The V gene's germline CDR1 is MGHDK and CDR2 SYGVNS. V was clipped by 4 bases and J by 5 bases; unmatched bases: 17. The CDR3 runs 17 residues. CDR3 sequence: CASSGRDSSVGGDEQYF. The DNA for the CDR3 is TGTGCCAGCAGTGGCCGGGACAGTTCCGTCGGTGGCGACGAGCAGTACTTC.

The chain joins TRBV9 to TRBJ2-3; a possible D gene is TRBD2 (5 bases). This CDR3 has 13 residues. Germline values: CDR1 SGDLS, CDR2 YYNGEE. Trimming pared 3 bases from V and 7 bases from J, leaving 12 bases between. Here the CDR3 reads CASSAADRNTQYF. The CDR3 DNA follows: TGTGCCAGCAGCGCAGCGGATCGGAATACGCAGTATTTT.

The V gene is TRBV2, the J gene TRBJ1-1; D remains unclear. Germline CDR1 and CDR2: SNHLY and FYNNEI. V dropped 4 bases and J dropped 0 bases, with 6 bases sitting between them. The CDR3 loop spans 13 amino acids. The CDR3 sequence: CASSGDVNTEAFF. The CDR3, as DNA: TGTGCCAGCAGTGGGGATGTGAACACTGAAGCTTTCTTT.

The chain links TRBV29-1 to TRBJ1-1, with D possibly TRBD1 on 5 matching bases. The germline V gene has CDR1 SQVTM and CDR2 ANQGSEA. V lost 4 bases, J lost 0 bases, and 6 bases lay in between. This CDR3 has 12 amino acids. CDR3 DNA sequence: TGCAGCGTTGCCAGGGTGAACACTGAAGCTTTCTTT. Protein: CSVARVNTEAFF.

The rearrangement joins TRBV12-3 or TRBV12-4 to TRBJ2-7, with a tentative D call TRBD2 (6 bases). Trimming took 5 bases from V and 7 from J, leaving 15 bases between them. This CDR3 has 13 residues. The chain's CDR3 is CASSPGTPSEQYF. The CDR3, as DNA: TGTGCCAGCAGTCCGGGGACTCCGTCAGAGCAGTACTTC.

The chain joins TRBV6-6 to TRBJ1-2, with 7 bases lining up with TRBD1. Germline V gives CDR1 MNHNY, CDR2 SVGAGI (reference sequence). The J segment lost 4 bases and the V segment lost 2 bases, leaving 7 bases of the junction unmatched. The CDR3 extends over 15 amino acids. CDR3 protein: CASSYDRASSYGYTF. CDR3 sequence (DNA): TGTGCCAGCAGTTACGACAGGGCGTCCTCCTATGGCTACACCTTC.

This sequence joins TRBV21-1 and TRBJ2-1; TRBD2, the table's D call, lacks a check against the DNA. TRBV21-1 is a pseudogene locus. This CDR3 spans 16 amino acids. The CDR3 spells CASSRGAGEEYNEQFF. CDR3 coding DNA: TGTGCCAGCAGCAGGGGAGCGGGGGAGGAATACAATGAGCAGTTCTTC.

This chain links TRBV5-6 with TRBJ1-6; TRBD1 might be the D (5 bases). Germline lookup yields CDR1 SGHDT and CDR2 YYEEEE. This CDR3 spans 16 amino acids. V lost 3 bases and J lost 5, with 15 bases in between. In DNA form, the CDR3 reads TGTGCCAGCAGCTCCTACGGGGGGACGAATAATTCACCCCTCCACTTT. It encodes CASSSYGGTNNSPLHF.

This clonotype came up once. V usage is TRBV29-1 and J usage is TRBJ1-2; D is unresolved. V was trimmed by 2 bases and J by 8 bases, leaving 18 bases between them. From germline, CDR1 is SQVTM and CDR2 ANQGSEA. The CDR3 has 14 amino acids. CDR3 in amino acids: CSVEPFSARRGYTF. The CDR3 DNA follows: TGCAGCGTTGAACCCTTTTCGGCCAGGAGAGGCTACACCTTC.

The CDR3 DNA reads TGCAGCGCCCAGGCGGGGATGAACACTGAAGCTTTCTTT. Protein sequence: CSAQAGMNTEAFF. This sequence joins TRBV29-1 and TRBJ1-1; D is unresolved. Trimming pared 7 bases from V and 0 bases from J, leaving 12 bases between. The CDR3 is 13 amino acids. Germline CDR1 SQVTM, CDR2 ANQGSEA.

This sequence joins TRBV9 and TRBJ2-3, with 10 bases identical to TRBD2. CDR3 length equals 15 residues. CDR1 is SGDLS, CDR2 YYNGEE, per germline. Trimming at V came to 4 bases and at J to 4 bases, leaving 6 bases not matched to a gene. CDR3 protein: CASSTRTSGADTQYF. In nucleotides, the CDR3 is TGTGCCAGCAGCACACGGACTAGCGGAGCAGATACGCAGTATTTT. The full variable domain, in which reference TRBV9 and TRBJ2-3 provide the parts outside the CDR3, is DSGVTQTPKHLITATGQRVTLRCSPRSGDLSVYWYQQSLDQGLQFLIQYYNGEERAKGNILERFSAQQFPDLHSELNLSSLELGDSALYFCASSTRTSGADTQYFGPGTRLTVL.

The gene calls are TRBV2 and TRBJ2-3; 8 bases align to TRBD1. The V segment lost 6 bases and the J segment 4 bases; nucleotides outside the gene matches: 3. Germline V gives CDR1 SNHLY, CDR2 FYNNEI. This CDR3 has 13 residues. The CDR3 DNA is TGTGCCAGCAGACAGGGGGGATCAGATACGCAGTATTTT. Amino acids: CASRQGGSDTQYF.

The chain combines TRBV19 with TRBJ1-2; D ambiguous. Germline CDR1 is LNHDA and CDR2 is SQIVND (reference sequence). V gave up 5 bases and J gave up 0 bases, with 10 bases separating them. This CDR3 is 14 amino acids long. CDR3 protein: CASSLESTNYGYTF. The CDR3 DNA is TGTGCCAGTAGTCTGGAGAGTACTAACTATGGCTACACCTTC.